The 26 T cell receptor beta chains listed next were all sequenced from one sample in a study of shared clonotypes between healthy human individuals (dated by TCRdb to 2019 to 2021). To prepare the library, the immunoSEQ multiplex PCR assay was applied. In TCRdb, the immuneACCESS table is reduced to in-frame sequences with V and J assigned. These tables do not hold every clone; where another copy was compared, an unresolved V gene accounts for under half, and the others remain unexplained. Across this sample there are under 1,100,000 clones, with about 80% seen only once. The ten largest clones capture 1.4% to 1.5% of the sample. Sequencing was carried out using memory CD4+ T cells sorted from blood. The meaning of the sample's cell subset or site label: CD45RA-negative fraction. These receptors were obtained from a man aged 18 to 29 in good health.

The chain couples TRBV10-1 to TRBJ1-6; D remains unclear. The germline V and J ends were trimmed by 5 bases and 9 bases, with 11 bases remaining between them. Germline V lookup: CDR1 WNHNN, CDR2 SYGVQD (reference sequence). CDR3 size: 13 residues. The CDR3 sequence is CASSRDISSPLHF. DNA of the CDR3: TGCGCCAGCAGTCGGGATATCAGTTCACCCCTCCACTTT.

In the case of this clone: It differs at one base from a far larger clone, so likely a read error. V and J are TRBV29-1 and TRBJ2-3; 7 bases fit TRBD2. Unmatched junction bases numbered 2, after V lost 2 bases and J lost 0 bases. Germline V lookup: CDR1 SQVTM, CDR2 ANQGSEA. There are 14 residues in the CDR3. The CDR3 reads CSVEREASTDTQYF. CDR3 sequence (DNA): TGCAGCGTTGAACGGGAGGCTAGCACAGATACGCAGTATTTT.

V usage is TRBV6-6 and J usage is TRBJ2-1, with a tentative D call TRBD2 (7 bases). V was trimmed by 0 bases and J by 10 bases, leaving 10 bases between them. CDR1 MNHNY and CDR2 SVGAGI come from the germline V gene (reference sequence). The length of the CDR3 is 13 residues. The CDR3 is CASSYSRGAEQFF. CDR3 DNA sequence: TGTGCCAGCAGTTACTCTCGGGGGGCAGAGCAGTTCTTC.

The chain recombines TRBV5-1 with TRBJ1-2; 7 bases match TRBD1. The CDR3 spans 14 residues. J lost 9 bases, V lost 4 bases, and 12 bases had no gene match. Germline-derived CDR1 and CDR2 are SGHRS and YFSETQ. The CDR3 region is CASSPWDSSQRYTF. CDR3 DNA sequence: TGCGCCAGCAGCCCATGGGACAGCAGCCAACGCTACACCTTC.

The chain is built from TRBV5-4 and TRBJ2-5; 10 nucleotides align to TRBD2. V lost 5 bases and J lost 7; bases outside the gene matches: 14. The CDR3 extends over 16 amino acids. CDR1 is SGHNT, CDR2 YYREEE, per germline (reference sequence). The CDR3 loop reads CASSWSAGGRDRTQYF. The CDR3 DNA reads TGTGCCAGCAGTTGGTCAGCGGGAGGGCGCGACAGGACCCAGTACTTC.

The genes are TRBV5-6 and TRBJ1-2; D gene unclear. V dropped 5 bases and J dropped 8 bases, with 16 bases sitting between them. CDR3 length: 13 residues. Germline V gene data show CDR1 as SGHDT and CDR2 as YYEEEE. CDR3 nucleotide sequence: TGTGCCAGCAGTTTTCTGGGAAGGGAGGGCTACACCTTC. Translation gives CASSFLGREGYTF.

This clone was detected only a few times. The chain combines TRBV6-1 with TRBJ1-5, with TRBD1 identical over 9 bases. The CDR3 is 15 residues long. Germline trimming cut 3 bases from V and 3 bases from J; bases unmatched to any gene: 3. The germline V gene has CDR1 MNHNS and CDR2 SASEGT. DNA for the CDR3: TGTGCCAGCAGTGAGGGACAGGGTTTCAATCAGCCCCAGCATTTT. Amino acids: CASSEGQGFNQPQHF.

The chain uses TRBV19 and TRBJ1-1; tentative D call: TRBD1 (6 bases). V was trimmed by 5 bases and J by 1 base, leaving 11 bases between them. This CDR3 contains 14 residues. From germline, CDR1 is LNHDA and CDR2 SQIVND (reference sequence). For the CDR3, the DNA is TGTGCCAGTAGTTTTCTACAGGGGAACACTGAAGCTTTCTTT. This translates into CASSFLQGNTEAFF.

J is TRBJ2-7 and V is TRBV15; no clear D. Germline assignment: CDR1 LNHNV and CDR2 YYDKDF (reference sequence). The germline V and J ends were trimmed by 0 bases and 6 bases, with 9 bases remaining between them. This CDR3 has 13 residues. The CDR3 region has the DNA TGTGCCACCAGCAGAGAACCGGGTGGCGAGCAGTACTTC. It translates to CATSREPGGEQYF.

The rearrangement links TRBV5-1 to TRBJ2-1, with 9 bases that match TRBD2. Per germline, CDR1 SGHRS and CDR2 YFSETQ. The CDR3 is 16 residues long. Trimming at V came to 9 bases and at J to 3 bases, leaving 13 bases not matched to a gene. The CDR3 nucleotides are TGCGCCACCAAACGAGATTATAGCGGGGGCTACAATGAGCAGTTCTTC. As protein: CATKRDYSGGYNEQFF.

The chain employs TRBV7-9 and TRBJ2-3, with a weak D call TRBD2 (5 bases). Trimming pared 5 bases from V and 5 bases from J, leaving 11 bases between. The CDR3 totals 13 residues. Germline values: CDR1 SEHNR, CDR2 FQNEAQ (reference sequence). CDR3 sequence (DNA): TGTGCCAGCAGCCCCCGGGAAATAGATACGCAGTATTTT. This encodes CASSPREIDTQYF. Full variable domain (remainder filled in from reference TRBV7-9 and TRBJ2-3): DTGVSQNPRHKITKRGQNVTFRCDPISEHNRLYWYRQTLGQGPEFLTYFQNEAQLEKSRLLSDRFSAERPKGSFSTLEIQRTEQGDSAMYLCASSPREIDTQYFGPGTRLTVL.

The rearrangement joins TRBV19 to TRBJ2-7, with a possible D match to TRBD1 (5 bases). The germline V gene has CDR1 LNHDA and CDR2 SQIVND (reference sequence). The germline V and J ends were trimmed by 6 bases and 4 bases, with 16 bases remaining between them. The CDR3 extends over 14 amino acids. CDR3 sequence (DNA): TGTGCCAGTAGCCTACACAGCGACAGTTACGAGCAGTACTTC. Translation: CASSLHSDSYEQYF. The whole variable domain, remainder taken from reference TRBV19 and TRBJ2-7, is DGGITQSPKYLFRKEGQNVTLSCEQNLNHDAMYWYRQDPGQGLRLIYYSQIVNDFQKGDIAEGYSVSREKKESFPLTVTSAQKNPTAFYLCASSLHSDSYEQYFGPGTRLTVT.

CDR3 nucleotide sequence: TGTGCCAGCAGCGGAGGGAATTCAGGAAACACCATATATTTT. Translation gives CASSGGNSGNTIYF. The V call is TRBV7-2, the J call TRBJ1-3; no clear D gene. CDR1 is SGHTA, CDR2 FQGNSA, per germline. This CDR3 is 14 amino acids long. Between the trimmed V and J ends, which lost 5 bases and 4 bases, there was a span of 12 bases.

About this clone itself: Other DNA sequences from this sample encode an identical CDR3 as well. The CDR3 DNA is TGTGCCAGCACCTTCGGGCGCTCCTATAATTCACCCCTCCACTTT. This translates into CASTFGRSYNSPLHF. The rearrangement joins TRBV7-2 to TRBJ1-6; D not certain. V lost 7 bases and J lost 0, with 10 bases in between. The V gene's germline CDR1 is SGHTA and CDR2 FQGNSA. The CDR3 consists of 15 residues.

This chain links TRBV6-1 with TRBJ2-7, with 7 bases identical to TRBD1. V lost 6 bases and J lost 3; bases outside the gene matches: 5. Looked up from germline, CDR1 is MNHNS and CDR2 is SASEGT. The CDR3 extends over 13 amino acids. The CDR3, as DNA: TGTGCCAGCAGGGGGACAGCCCTCTACGAGCAGTACTTC. Translation: CASRGTALYEQYF.

This chain links TRBV5-1 with TRBJ2-7; the D gene is possibly TRBD1 (6 bases). V lost 0 bases, J lost 5 bases, and 15 bases lay in between. Per germline, CDR1 SGHRS and CDR2 YFSETQ. There are 15 residues in the CDR3. The CDR3 is CASSLVAQGINEQYF. The CDR3 nucleotides read TGCGCCAGCAGCTTGGTAGCGCAGGGGATCAACGAGCAGTACTTC. Full variable domain (rest looked up from reference TRBV5-1 and TRBJ2-7): KAGVTQTPRYLIKTRGQQVTLSCSPISGHRSVSWYQQTPGQGLQFLFEYFSETQRNKGNFPGRFSGRQFSNSRSEMNVSTLELGDSALYLCASSLVAQGINEQYFGPGTRLTVT.

The chain recombines TRBV5-6 with TRBJ2-7; possibly TRBD2 for D (5 bases). The CDR3 runs 11 residues. The V and J ends lost 4 bases and 7 bases respectively, with 9 bases between them. Germline V gene data show CDR1 as SGHDT and CDR2 as YYEEEE. The CDR3 sequence is CASSRLLEQYF. CDR3 nucleotide sequence: TGTGCCAGCAGCCGACTATTGGAGCAGTACTTC.

The chain couples TRBV6-5 to TRBJ2-5; D gene unclear. This CDR3 region has 14 residues. Germline V lookup: CDR1 MNHEY, CDR2 SVGAGI. The V gene lost 0 bases and the J gene lost 4 bases, with 9 bases spanning the gap. The CDR3 loop reads CASSYSPTSETQYF. In DNA, the CDR3 is TGTGCCAGCAGTTACTCTCCCACGTCAGAGACCCAGTACTTC.

The chain uses TRBV2 and TRBJ2-2, with D unclear. Deletions cut 2 bases from V and 8 bases from J, with 9 bases between. Germline CDR1 SNHLY, CDR2 FYNNEI. The CDR3 has 13 amino acids. The CDR3 DNA follows: TGTGCCAGCAGTGAAAATGCGGCGGGGGAGCTGTTTTTT. It yields the protein CASSENAAGELFF.

This clone occurred a few times. This sequence joins TRBV16 and TRBJ2-3; a weak D match, TRBD2 (5 bases). The CDR3 runs 16 residues. Germline CDR1 KGHSY, CDR2 FQNENV. V dropped 0 bases and J dropped 2 bases, with 12 bases sitting between them. CDR3 bases: TGTGCCAGCAGCCAATCGGGAACAGACTACACAGATACGCAGTATTTT. Translating gives CASSQSGTDYTDTQYF.

The chain couples TRBV2 to TRBJ1-2; D not resolved. Trimming left V 4 bases short and J 8 bases short, with 14 bases between. The CDR3 has 13 amino acids. The germline gives CDR1 SNHLY, CDR2 FYNNEI. CDR3 in DNA: TGTGCCAGCAGTGGGGAACTCCCGGGAGGCTACACCTTC. This sequence encodes CASSGELPGGYTF.

This clone was detected a few times. The chain recombines TRBV5-8 with TRBJ2-4; D is undetermined. Trimming left V 0 bases short and J 0 bases short, with 7 bases between. The length of the CDR3 is 15 residues. Germline CDR1 SGHTS, CDR2 YDEGEE. Here the CDR3 reads CASSLEPLAKNIQYF. CDR3 DNA: TGTGCCAGCAGCTTGGAGCCTCTAGCCAAAAACATTCAGTACTTC. The variable domain in full, completed from reference TRBV5-8 and TRBJ2-4, reads EAGVTQSPTHLIKTRGQQATLRCSPISGHTSVYWYQQALGLGLQFLLWYDEGEERNRGNFPPRFSGRQFPNYSSELNVNALELEDSALYLCASSLEPLAKNIQYFGAGTRLSVL.

The chain is built from TRBV5-6 and TRBJ1-2; TRBD1 might be the D (5 bases). The V end lost 1 base, the J end lost 7 bases, and 14 bases lay between the germline ends. CDR3 length: 14 residues. Germline V gene sequence: CDR1 SGHDT, CDR2 YYEEEE. CDR3 protein: CASSLSGSPGGYTF. CDR3 DNA sequence: TGTGCCAGCAGCTTGTCAGGGAGCCCTGGTGGCTACACCTTC.

The CDR3 DNA reads TGTGCCAGCAGCTTTTGGCGCTCAGATACGCAGTATTTT. Amino acids: CASSFWRSDTQYF. The chain joins TRBV5-6 to TRBJ2-3, with D unclear. V was pared by 2 bases and J by 4 bases, with 8 bases between. Germline V gives CDR1 SGHDT, CDR2 YYEEEE. The CDR3 extends over 13 amino acids.

This clone has only a few counts. The CDR3 reads CASSQQTGGEPLHF. In DNA form, the CDR3 reads TGTGCCAGCTCCCAACAGACAGGGGGAGAACCCCTCCACTTT. This chain joins TRBV18 and TRBJ1-6; 9 positions match TRBD1. The CDR3 consists of 14 residues. CDR1 and CDR2 from the germline V gene are KGHSH and LQKENI. Losses at the gene ends were 6 bases for V and 12 bases for J; bases not matched to a gene: 9. Full variable domain (rest looked up from reference TRBV18 and TRBJ1-6): NAGVMQNPRHLVRRRGQEARLRCSPMKGHSHVYWYRQLPEEGLKFMVYLQKENIIDESGMPKERFSAEFPKEGPSILRIQQVVRGDSAAYFCASSQQTGGEPLHFGNGTRLTVT.

This chain links TRBV19 with TRBJ2-1, with TRBD2 identical over 10 bases. Germline CDR1 and CDR2: LNHDA and SQIVND (reference sequence). Trimming cost V 6 bases and J 0 bases; bases outside gene matches: 2. This CDR3 has 15 residues. As DNA, the CDR3 is TGTGCCAGTAGGGCTAGCGGGAGCTCCTACAATGAGCAGTTCTTC. It codes for CASRASGSSYNEQFF.